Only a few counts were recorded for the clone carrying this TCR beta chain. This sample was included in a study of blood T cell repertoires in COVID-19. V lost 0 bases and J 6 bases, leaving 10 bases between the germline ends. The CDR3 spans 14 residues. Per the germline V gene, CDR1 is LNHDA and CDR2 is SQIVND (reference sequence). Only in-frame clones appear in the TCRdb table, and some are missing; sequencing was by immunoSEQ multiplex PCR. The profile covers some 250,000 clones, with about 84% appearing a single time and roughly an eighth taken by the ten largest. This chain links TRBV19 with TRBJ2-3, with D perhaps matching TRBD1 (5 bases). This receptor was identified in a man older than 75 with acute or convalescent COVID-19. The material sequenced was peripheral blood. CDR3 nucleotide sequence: TGTGCCAGTAGTATAGATCAGGGTGTGGATACGCAGTATTTT. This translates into CASSIDQGVDTQYF.